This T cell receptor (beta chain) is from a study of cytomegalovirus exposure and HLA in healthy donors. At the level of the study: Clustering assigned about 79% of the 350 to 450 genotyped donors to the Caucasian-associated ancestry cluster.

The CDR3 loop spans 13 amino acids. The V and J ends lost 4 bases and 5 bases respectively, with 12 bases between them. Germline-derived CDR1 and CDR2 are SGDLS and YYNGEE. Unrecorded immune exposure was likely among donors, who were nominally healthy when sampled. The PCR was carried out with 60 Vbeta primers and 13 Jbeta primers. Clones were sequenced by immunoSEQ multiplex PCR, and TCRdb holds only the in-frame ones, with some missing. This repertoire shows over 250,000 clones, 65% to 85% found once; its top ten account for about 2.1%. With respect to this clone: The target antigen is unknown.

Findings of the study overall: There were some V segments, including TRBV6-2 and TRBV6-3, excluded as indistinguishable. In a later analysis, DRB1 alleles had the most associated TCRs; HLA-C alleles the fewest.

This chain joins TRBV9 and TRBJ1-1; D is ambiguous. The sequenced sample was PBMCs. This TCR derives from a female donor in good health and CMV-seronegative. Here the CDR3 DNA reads TGTGCCAGCAGCCCCCTAGGAGGAACTGAAGCTTTCTTT. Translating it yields CASSPLGGTEAFF.